Given below is one T cell receptor (beta chain) in context. TCRdb's table, derived via immunoSEQ multiplex PCR, lists solely in-frame clones and lacks some. This sample carries fewer than 85,000 clones, 70% to 90% of them seen once, and the ten largest clones take roughly 4.4%. These data belong to a study of blood T cell repertoires in COVID-19. Turning to the study itself: Sources were T cells, B-cell-depleted T cells, or PBMCs; the material itself was cDNA or gDNA.

Sample: peripheral blood. The sequence derives from a man aged 45 to 65 with active COVID-19.

In DNA, the CDR3 is TGCGCCAGCAGTGAGCTGTCTGCTAGAATCTACAATGAGCAGTTCTTC. It specifies CASSELSARIYNEQFF. The chain combines TRBV10-2 with TRBJ2-1; no clear D gene. Germline V gene sequence: CDR1 WSHSY, CDR2 SAAADI. The CDR3 is 16 amino acids. Trimming pared 2 bases from V and 3 bases from J, leaving 14 bases between.